This T cell receptor beta chain is from a study of shared clonotypes between healthy human individuals. Whole-study results and caveats: Owing to a small donor count, the genetic and exposure-history diversity represented was limited.

This clone showed up just once. Its antigen is unknown. Profiled with immunoSEQ multiplex PCR; TCRdb holds only in-frame clones, not every one. The table has 450,000 to 500,000 clones, 70% to 85% seen once; the top ten hold around 13%. There are 15 residues in the CDR3. Germline lookup yields CDR1 LNHDA and CDR2 SQIVND (reference sequence). V shed 7 bases, J shed 5 bases, and the junction held 9 bases outside the gene matches. The rearrangement uses TRBV19 and TRBJ2-3, with 10 bases matching TRBD1. Sequenced material: PBMCs. This clonotype was obtained from a woman aged 40 to 50 in good health. Some clones in this sample may be carry-over from other donors' samples. This CDR3 reads CASTPRTGGIDTQYF. The CDR3 nucleotides read TGTGCCAGTACCCCGCGGACAGGGGGGATAGATACGCAGTATTTT.